This T cell receptor (beta chain) stems from a study of blood T cell repertoires in COVID-19. Overall study context: Samples taken during acute and convalescent COVID-19 were collected in the United States, Italy and Spain. Sources were T cells, B-cell-depleted T cells, or PBMCs; the material itself was cDNA or gDNA.

In the authors' methods: Amplification of reference gene primers was used by the study to estimate nucleated cell counts. Repertoires were generated with immunoSEQ multiplex PCR, while TCRdb's copy carries only in-frame clones and drops some. The DNA gave D and trimming, while V, J and clone size come from that table. Here the sample spans hundreds of thousands of clones, 91% being singletons. Sequencing used peripheral blood. The clonotype was recovered from a young woman who had recovered from COVID-19.

CDR3 protein: CASSLAGTNEQFF. CDR3 nucleotide sequence: TGCGCCAGCAGCTTAGCGGGAACGAATGAGCAGTTCTTC. The chain employs TRBV5-1 and TRBJ2-1; TRBD2 matches at 7 bases. Germline loops: CDR1 SGHRS, CDR2 YFSETQ. With V trimmed by 2 bases and J by 7 bases, 3 bases remained unmatched. This CDR3 region has 13 residues.